This is a list of T cell receptor beta chains from one sample in a study of T cell changes during pregnancy in multiple sclerosis. TCRdb keeps only in-frame clones here, not all; method: immunoSEQ multiplex PCR. The sample consists of roughly 48,000 clones, 88% of them appearing once. The source material was CD4+ T cells from peripheral blood mononuclear cells, sampled in the second trimester of pregnancy. The source of these receptors is a female donor with multiple sclerosis, enrolled in a pregnancy study. Each CDR3 is given without its conserved first and last residue. The order of the fields is CDR3 length, V gene, CDR3 protein.

15 | TRBV27 | ASSSFLLSGARDTQY
13 | TRBV12-5 | ASVPGVSSYNEQF
10 | TRBV18 | ASSPKGEELF
12 | TRBV30 | AWTQAGAVDTQY
12 | TRBV27 | ASRPRGGWETQY
13 | TRBV5-8 | ASSLETGRAGEQY
12 | TRBV5-6 | ASSLVSANYGYT
12 | TRBV9 | ASSASGSFGEQY
13 | TRBV18 | ASSPRTSVNNEQF
11 | TRBV7-2 | ASSLQGHTEAF
13 | TRBV19 | ASSLTQGHTDTQY
10 | TRBV30 | AWSGQAGGYT
12 | TRBV4-3 | ASSQMTASYEQY
14 | TRBV5-1 | ASSWGTSGSLDEQF
14 | TRBV6-6 | ASSYSGGDMNTEAF
15 | TRBV4-1 | ASSPQGLAGGMNEQF
13 | TRBV4-2 | ASSPSGVSTDTQY
13 | TRBV5-4 | ASSDGEGGFYEQY
12 | TRBV28 | ASNRGYDTGELF
15 | TRBV11-3 | ASSLETGTGNTGELF
13 | TRBV29-1 | SVFLRTAFSYEQY
10 | TRBV5-5 | ASSLGQASEY
13 | TRBV4-2 | ASSQRSGSRNEQY
11 | TRBV19 | ASSRQGPQPQH